This record covers a single TCR beta chain. Its antigen is not identified. Per the original methods: As immunoSEQ supplied junction-only sequences (without quality scores), filtering differed. Libraries were prepared by immunoSEQ multiplex PCR; TCRdb keeps only in-frame clonotypes and omits some of them. The V and J calls and clone size are taken from that table; D and trimming were inferred from the DNA. The profile shows under 2,000,000 clones, less than 95% of them singletons. This sample was included in a study of shared clonotypes between healthy human individuals. Study-wide context: Aged 18 to 49, the donors were a couple of women and three men. General study findings and limits: Rarefaction showed that sequencing of sorted subsets was incomplete (despite large depth). Unshared clonotypes carried lower generation probabilities than those common to all four donors.

CDR3 length equals 13 residues. The germline V gene encodes CDR1 SGHTA and CDR2 FQGNSA. V lost 3 bases and J 4 bases, leaving 10 bases between the germline ends. Only CD45RO-negative cells positively selected for CCR7 counted as naive CD8 cells, so terminally differentiated effector memory CD45RA+ cells were excluded. Sequences were obtained from naive CD8+ T cells sorted from blood. The V gene is TRBV7-2, the J gene TRBJ2-7, with D hard to call. This clonotype originated in a man aged 18 to 30 in good health. The CDR3 sequence is CASSFFLFYEQYF. The CDR3 region has the DNA TGTGCCAGCAGCTTTTTTTTGTTTTACGAGCAGTACTTC.